A selection of T cell receptor beta chains follows, all from one sample in a study of graft-versus-host responses after intestinal transplantation. Their specific antigens are unknown. TCRdb keeps only in-frame clones here, not all; method: immunoSEQ multiplex PCR. The repertoire holds 80,000 to 95,000 clones, with 88% as singletons. Sequenced here: unstimulated CD4+ T cells sorted from spleen or lymph node cells, sampled before transplant. Receptor source: a human donor who was the organ donor for an intestinal transplant. CDR3s include the opening cysteine and the closing phenylalanine or tryptophan. A D gene is named only where the DNA matches it firmly. Only part of the rows carry a size: once, few, many, or a class if the clone is expanded.

abundance: .
j_gene: TRBJ1-5
v_gene: TRBV4-1
d_gene: .
CDR3nt: TGCGCCAGCAGCCAAGATCCCTATCAGCCCCAGCATTTT
CDR3aa: CASSQDPYQPQHF

abundance: once
j_gene: TRBJ1-2
v_gene: TRBV18
d_gene: .
CDR3nt: TGTGCCAGCTCACCAGTACAGGAGAACTATGGCTACACCTTC
CDR3aa: CASSPVQENYGYTF

abundance: .
j_gene: TRBJ2-3
v_gene: TRBV9
d_gene: .
CDR3nt: TGTGCCAGCAGCGTTGGGTTTGGGGCCCTCGCAGATACGCAGTATTTT
CDR3aa: CASSVGFGALADTQYF

abundance: .
j_gene: TRBJ2-3
v_gene: TRBV16
d_gene: .
CDR3nt: TGTGCCAGCAGCCATCAGAGGTCCACAGATACGCAGTATTTT
CDR3aa: CASSHQRSTDTQYF

abundance: few
j_gene: TRBJ1-6
v_gene: TRBV6-5
d_gene: .
CDR3nt: TGTGCCAGCAGTGGGGGGGTTACCCTCCACTTT
CDR3aa: CASSGGVTLHF

abundance: .
j_gene: TRBJ2-3
v_gene: TRBV5-1
d_gene: .
CDR3nt: TGCGCCAGCAGCTCGCTTGACTTTGATACGCAGTATTTT
CDR3aa: CASSSLDFDTQYF

abundance: .
j_gene: TRBJ1-2
v_gene: TRBV2
d_gene: .
CDR3nt: TGTGCCAGCAGCCTGAGCCAGGGTTACTATGGCTACACCTTC
CDR3aa: CASSLSQGYYGYTF

abundance: few
j_gene: TRBJ2-1
v_gene: TRBV7-3
d_gene: TRBD2
CDR3nt: TGTGCCAGCAGCATAGATAGCGGGCCTTACAATGAGCAGTTCTTC
CDR3aa: CASSIDSGPYNEQFF

abundance: .
j_gene: TRBJ1-1
v_gene: TRBV10-3
d_gene: .
CDR3nt: TGTGCCATCAGTGCCGGTGGGGCGAACACTGAAGCTTTCTTT
CDR3aa: CAISAGGANTEAFF

abundance: .
j_gene: TRBJ2-1
v_gene: TRBV7-2
d_gene: .
CDR3nt: TGTGCCAGCAGCTTAGTGGGAGGTGCATACAATGAGCAGTTCTTC
CDR3aa: CASSLVGGAYNEQFF

abundance: .
j_gene: TRBJ1-2
v_gene: TRBV6-5
d_gene: TRBD1
CDR3nt: TGTGCCAGCAGTTACTCAGGGACAGGGAGGGTCTATGGCTACACCTTC
CDR3aa: CASSYSGTGRVYGYTF

abundance: .
j_gene: TRBJ1-1
v_gene: TRBV30
d_gene: .
CDR3nt: TGTGCCTGGAGTCCCCTGGGGGGATGGACTGAAGCTTTCTTT
CDR3aa: CAWSPLGGWTEAFF

abundance: .
j_gene: TRBJ2-7
v_gene: TRBV7-2
d_gene: TRBD2
CDR3nt: TGTGCCAGCAGCCCCGAGGGGACTATATCCTACGAGCAGTACTTC
CDR3aa: CASSPEGTISYEQYF

abundance: .
j_gene: TRBJ1-1
v_gene: TRBV7-2
d_gene: .
CDR3nt: TGTGCGGGGGGGACCCATCTTAACACTGAAGCTTTCTTT
CDR3aa: CAGGTHLNTEAFF

abundance: .
j_gene: TRBJ2-2
v_gene: TRBV10-3
d_gene: .
CDR3nt: TGTGCCACCAACTACGACCCGAACACCGGGGAGCTGTTTTTT
CDR3aa: CATNYDPNTGELFF

abundance: .
j_gene: TRBJ2-2
v_gene: TRBV28
d_gene: TRBD1
CDR3nt: TGTGCCAGCATACCAGGGGGCGCGAACACCGGGGAGCTGTTTTTT
CDR3aa: CASIPGGANTGELFF

abundance: .
j_gene: TRBJ1-5
v_gene: TRBV7-2
d_gene: TRBD1
CDR3nt: TGTGCCAGCAGCTTAGATTACGGGACAGGGTTGAATCAGCCCCAGCATTTT
CDR3aa: CASSLDYGTGLNQPQHF

abundance: once
j_gene: TRBJ2-2
v_gene: TRBV7-2
d_gene: TRBD2
CDR3nt: TGTGCCAGCAGCTTTGTCGGGACCAGCGGGGGGGCCGCCGGGGAGCTGTTTTTT
CDR3aa: CASSFVGTSGGAAGELFF

abundance: .
j_gene: TRBJ2-1
v_gene: TRBV29-1
d_gene: .
CDR3nt: TGCAGCGTTGAAGTATCGGGGAGGCCCGACAATGAGCAGTTCTTC
CDR3aa: CSVEVSGRPDNEQFF

abundance: .
j_gene: TRBJ2-3
v_gene: TRBV9
d_gene: .
CDR3nt: TGTGCCAGCAGCGTCAGGCCCTCACGAACAGATACGCAGTATTTT
CDR3aa: CASSVRPSRTDTQYF

abundance: .
j_gene: TRBJ1-4
v_gene: TRBV6-1
d_gene: TRBD1
CDR3nt: TGTGCCAGCAGGGAGGGGACAGGGGGAACTGAAAAACTGTTTTTT
CDR3aa: CASREGTGGTEKLFF